The 27 T cell receptor beta chains in this list originate from one sample, sequenced in a study of blood T cell repertoires in COVID-19. Using immunoSEQ multiplex PCR, the repertoire was profiled, and TCRdb retains in-frame clones only, with some absent. This sample yields roughly 48,000 clones, of which around nine tenths are seen a single time; approximately 27% belongs to the top ten. Sequencing was performed on peripheral blood. The receptor set was obtained from a woman aged 80 or older with acute or convalescent COVID-19.

This sequence joins TRBV18 and TRBJ1-5, with D possibly TRBD1 on 6 matching bases. Trimming removed 2 bases at V and 0 bases at J, with 20 bases between. Germline values: CDR1 KGHSH, CDR2 LQKENI. CDR3 length: 19 residues. The CDR3 nucleotides are TGTGCCAGCTCACCAGGACAGCTCGCCGAATTGTATAGCAATCAGCCCCAGCATTTT. Translated, it gives CASSPGQLAELYSNQPQHF.

This rearrangement joins TRBV11-3 to TRBJ2-5; 11 bases are shared with TRBD1. Germline-derived CDR1 and CDR2 are SGHNT and YENEEA. The V segment lost 4 bases and the J segment 4 bases; nucleotides outside the gene matches: 5. The CDR3 has 15 residues. Written as DNA, the CDR3 is TGTGCCAGCAGCTCGGGACAGGGGGTGGCAGAGACCCAGTACTTC. This codes for CASSSGQGVAETQYF.

This sequence joins TRBV3-1 (or the pseudogene TRBV3-2) and TRBJ1-5; 9 bases align to TRBD1. The V segment lost 3 bases and the J segment 7 bases; nucleotides outside the gene matches: 4. This CDR3 has 14 amino acids. CDR1 and CDR2 (germline): LGHDT, YNNKEL (reference sequence). The CDR3 DNA is TGTGCCAGCAGCCACGGACAGGGGATACAGCCCCAGCATTTT. Its protein product is CASSHGQGIQPQHF.

This chain connects TRBV10-3 to TRBJ2-5; 8 bases line up with TRBD2. The V gene's germline CDR1 is ENHRY and CDR2 SYGVKD. The CDR3 spans 16 residues. The V segment lost 0 bases and the J segment 2 bases; nucleotides outside the gene matches: 5. The CDR3 sequence: CAISESAGGLQETQYF. The CDR3 DNA reads as TGTGCCATCAGTGAGTCGGCGGGGGGCCTTCAAGAGACCCAGTACTTC.

This chain joins TRBV5-4 and TRBJ1-1; no definite D call. V was clipped by 4 bases and J by 6 bases, with 16 bases between them. CDR1 SGHNT and CDR2 YYREEE come from the germline V gene (reference sequence). The CDR3 totals 14 residues. The CDR3 DNA reads TGTGCCAGCAGCGACAAGACGCTATCGTCTGAAGCTTTCTTT. This translates into CASSDKTLSSEAFF.

This chain uses TRBV28 with TRBJ2-2, with D unclear. V was trimmed by 7 bases and J by 1 base, leaving 10 bases between them. This CDR3 is 14 amino acids long. The germline CDR1 and CDR2 sequences are MDHEN and SYDVKM. CDR3 in DNA: TGTGCCAGCACTCAACGGTGGAACACCGGGGAGCTGTTTTTT. Translated: CASTQRWNTGELFF.

The chain is built from TRBV11-2 and TRBJ2-2; D ambiguous. Germline V CDR1 and CDR2: SGHAT, FQNNGV. This CDR3 contains 13 residues. Trimming stripped 6 bases from V and 2 bases from J, with 7 bases between. The CDR3 DNA follows: TGTGCCAGCAGGGGCACTAACACCGGGGAGCTGTTTTTT. Its translation is CASRGTNTGELFF.

In its sample, this clone ranks as medium-sized. V gene TRBV6-1 combines with J gene TRBJ2-7; no clear D gene. This CDR3 is 12 amino acids long. V was clipped by 2 bases and J by 4 bases, with 6 bases between them. Germline V gives CDR1 MNHNS, CDR2 SASEGT. CDR3: CASSEPGYEQYF. CDR3 in DNA: TGTGCCAGCAGTGAACCAGGTTACGAGCAGTACTTC.

This chain connects TRBV6-6 to TRBJ2-5; the D gene is possibly TRBD1 (7 bases). V was clipped by 5 bases and J by 5 bases, with 21 bases between them. The CDR3 has 16 amino acids. Germline V lookup: CDR1 MNHNY, CDR2 SVGAGI (reference sequence). The CDR3 DNA reads TGTGCCAGCAGTCTACCCTTTTCCCCAGGGGGGGAGACCCAGTACTTC. This codes for CASSLPFSPGGETQYF.

The genes are TRBV18 and TRBJ1-1; 7 bases match TRBD1. CDR3 length: 14 amino acids. With 6 bases clipped from V and 6 bases from J, the junction kept 10 bases outside the gene matches. CDR1 is KGHSH and CDR2 is LQKENI in the germline V gene. The CDR3 coding sequence is TGTGCCAGCTCTCGTATAGACAGGGCCGCTGAAGCTTTCTTT. Its protein product is CASSRIDRAAEAFF.

The chain couples TRBV10-1 to TRBJ2-3, with D maybe TRBD2 (5 bases). This CDR3 is 13 amino acids long. V was pared by 3 bases and J by 6 bases, with 10 bases between. From germline, CDR1 is WNHNN and CDR2 SYGVQD (reference sequence). CDR3 DNA: TGCGCCAGCAGTGAAAGCGGACTTGATACGCAGTATTTT. This translates into CASSESGLDTQYF.

The rearrangement uses TRBV6-5 and TRBJ1-5; D may be TRBD1 (5 bases). V lost 6 bases to trimming and J lost 5 bases, with 14 bases between them. Germline CDR1 MNHEY, CDR2 SVGAGI. The CDR3 is 14 amino acids. CDR3 loop: CASRWRGRHQPQHF. In DNA form, the CDR3 reads TGTGCCAGCAGGTGGAGGGGCCGCCATCAGCCCCAGCATTTT.

The rearrangement links TRBV30 to TRBJ1-2; 9 bases align to TRBD1. This CDR3 spans 15 amino acids. Germline CDR1 is GTSNPN and CDR2 is SVGIG (reference sequence). With V trimmed by 0 bases and J by 8 bases, 10 bases remained unmatched. This CDR3 is CAWSVTDRGGGGYTF. Here the CDR3 DNA reads TGTGCCTGGAGTGTAACGGACAGGGGAGGTGGCGGCTACACCTTC.

The V gene is TRBV5-4, the J gene TRBJ1-6, with a possible D match to TRBD1 (6 bases). The V end lost 4 bases, the J end lost 6 bases, and 11 bases lay between the germline ends. The CDR3 consists of 14 residues. Germline V CDR1 and CDR2: SGHNT, YYREEE (reference sequence). The CDR3 spells CASSPDSGNSPLHF. The CDR3 DNA sequence: TGTGCCAGCAGCCCGGACAGTGGTAATTCACCCCTCCACTTT. Filled out from reference TRBV5-4 and TRBJ1-6, the complete variable domain reads ETGVTQSPTHLIKTRGQQVTLRCSSQSGHNTVSWYQQALGQGPQFIFQYYREEENGRGNFPPRFSGLQFPNYSSELNVNALELDDSALYLCASSPDSGNSPLHFGNGTRLTVT.

This rearrangement joins TRBV27 to TRBJ1-2, with 10 bases matching TRBD1. J lost 9 bases, V lost 3 bases, and 4 bases had no gene match. The CDR3 is 13 residues long. Germline loops: CDR1 MNHEY, CDR2 SMNVEV (reference sequence). CDR3 DNA sequence: TGTGCCAGCAGTTTGGGACAGGGGTCGAGCTACACCTTC. Translated: CASSLGQGSSYTF.

This chain links TRBV9 with TRBJ2-3; a weak D match, TRBD2 (5 bases). The CDR3 runs 18 residues. CDR1 SGDLS and CDR2 YYNGEE come from the germline V gene. Trimming took off 0 bases at V and 6 bases at J, with 23 bases between the two ends. The CDR3 is CASSVGSRDFGSLDTQYF. CDR3 coding DNA: TGTGCCAGCAGCGTAGGGTCTCGGGATTTTGGAAGTCTGGATACGCAGTATTTT.

This chain connects TRBV5-1 to TRBJ2-6; 10 bases agree with TRBD1. The CDR3 is 19 amino acids. CDR1 SGHRS and CDR2 YFSETQ come from the germline V gene. V was clipped by 3 bases and J by 1 base; unmatched bases: 10. The CDR3 coding sequence is TGCGCCAGCAGCTGGGGCGGGACAGGGGCCCCGTCTGGGGCCAACGTCCTGACTTTC. Translated, it gives CASSWGGTGAPSGANVLTF. Full variable domain (rest looked up from reference TRBV5-1 and TRBJ2-6): KAGVTQTPRYLIKTRGQQVTLSCSPISGHRSVSWYQQTPGQGLQFLFEYFSETQRNKGNFPGRFSGRQFSNSRSEMNVSTLELGDSALYLCASSWGGTGAPSGANVLTFGAGSRLTVL.

This chain uses TRBV11-2 with TRBJ2-5; 7 bases are shared with TRBD2. This CDR3 comprises 15 residues. V gave up 5 bases and J gave up 2 bases; unmatched junction bases: 8. Germline values: CDR1 SGHAT, CDR2 FQNNGV. The CDR3 sequence is CASSGTRGFQETQYF. The CDR3 coding sequence is TGTGCCAGCAGCGGTACGCGGGGGTTTCAAGAGACCCAGTACTTC.

The CDR3 here is CASTPPGGGGDNEKLFF. CDR3 DNA: TGTGCCAGCACCCCCCCGGGTGGGGGAGGGGATAATGAAAAACTGTTTTTT. The chain links TRBV28 to TRBJ1-4, with D tentatively TRBD1 (5 bases). Trimming left V 7 bases short and J 4 bases short, with 22 bases between. Germline V gene sequence: CDR1 MDHEN, CDR2 SYDVKM. The CDR3 has 17 residues.

J is TRBJ1-6 and V is TRBV2; 8 bases match TRBD1. The junction had 8 bases not matched to a gene; V was cut back by 3 bases and J by 1 base. Germline CDR1 is SNHLY and CDR2 is FYNNEI. This CDR3 region has 18 residues. The CDR3 DNA follows: TGTGCCAGCAGTGAGGACAGGGCGAGGAGGTCCTATAATTCACCCCTCCACTTT. Protein sequence: CASSEDRARRSYNSPLHF.

This chain connects TRBV19 to TRBJ2-3; maybe TRBD1 (6 bases). Germline CDR1 and CDR2: LNHDA and SQIVND (reference sequence). There are 14 residues in the CDR3. V was pared by 5 bases and J by 6 bases, with 15 bases between. This CDR3 reads CASSRTAPPDTQYF. CDR3 sequence (DNA): TGTGCCAGTAGTCGGACAGCCCCACCCGATACGCAGTATTTT.

This chain links TRBV6-5 with TRBJ2-7; D uncertain. The V gene's germline CDR1 is MNHEY and CDR2 SVGAGI. V was cut by 6 bases and J by 0 bases, with 15 bases left in between. The CDR3 extends over 15 amino acids. The CDR3 DNA follows: TGTGCCAGCAGACTTACTATCCAAGACTCCTACGAGCAGTACTTC. Its translation is CASRLTIQDSYEQYF.

The rearrangement links TRBV10-2 to TRBJ1-2; D perhaps matches TRBD1 (5 bases). The CDR3 is 14 residues long. Trimming stripped 1 base from V and 3 bases from J, with 9 bases between. Germline loops: CDR1 WSHSY, CDR2 SAAADI. CDR3: CASSEWGGDYGYTF. The CDR3 DNA reads TGCGCCAGCAGTGAGTGGGGAGGGGACTATGGCTACACCTTC.

The chain links TRBV5-1 to TRBJ1-2, with 9 bases aligning to TRBD1. The CDR3 extends over 15 amino acids. Germline V gene sequence: CDR1 SGHRS, CDR2 YFSETQ. The V and J ends lost 0 bases and 7 bases, in that order; junction bases with no gene match: 7. The CDR3 bases are TGCGCCAGCAGCTTGGTTTTGGGACAGGGCGCTGGCTACACCTTC. Protein sequence: CASSLVLGQGAGYTF.

The chain couples TRBV5-1 to TRBJ2-7; D is possibly TRBD1 (6 bases). V was shortened by 4 bases and J by 3 bases, with 17 bases between the two germline ends. The germline CDR1 and CDR2 sequences are SGHRS and YFSETQ. This CDR3 comprises 15 residues. CDR3 in amino acids: CASSPRQATVYEQYF. Written as DNA, the CDR3 is TGCGCCAGCAGCCCCCGACAGGCCACGGTCTACGAGCAGTACTTC.

This chain connects TRBV12-3 or TRBV12-4 to TRBJ2-5; weak D call: TRBD2 (5 bases). The CDR3 contains 12 residues. V dropped 6 bases and J dropped 5 bases, with 10 bases sitting between them. The CDR3 protein is CASSSSVETQYF. The CDR3 nucleotides read TGTGCCAGCAGCAGTAGCGTTGAGACCCAGTACTTC.

The chain is built from TRBV14 and TRBJ1-2; D ambiguous. The CDR3 covers 13 residues. V gave up 2 bases and J gave up 2 bases, with 6 bases separating them. Germline V CDR1 and CDR2: SGHDN, FVKESK. Written as DNA, the CDR3 is TGTGCCAGCAGCCAACTACGAAACTATGGCTACACCTTC. This encodes CASSQLRNYGYTF. Using reference TRBV14 and TRBJ1-2 for the parts outside the CDR3, the full variable domain is EAGVTQFPSHSVIEKGQTVTLRCDPISGHDNLYWYRRVMGKEIKFLLHFVKESKQDESGMPNNRFLAERTGGTYSTLKVQPAELEDSGVYFCASSQLRNYGYTFGSGTRLTVV.